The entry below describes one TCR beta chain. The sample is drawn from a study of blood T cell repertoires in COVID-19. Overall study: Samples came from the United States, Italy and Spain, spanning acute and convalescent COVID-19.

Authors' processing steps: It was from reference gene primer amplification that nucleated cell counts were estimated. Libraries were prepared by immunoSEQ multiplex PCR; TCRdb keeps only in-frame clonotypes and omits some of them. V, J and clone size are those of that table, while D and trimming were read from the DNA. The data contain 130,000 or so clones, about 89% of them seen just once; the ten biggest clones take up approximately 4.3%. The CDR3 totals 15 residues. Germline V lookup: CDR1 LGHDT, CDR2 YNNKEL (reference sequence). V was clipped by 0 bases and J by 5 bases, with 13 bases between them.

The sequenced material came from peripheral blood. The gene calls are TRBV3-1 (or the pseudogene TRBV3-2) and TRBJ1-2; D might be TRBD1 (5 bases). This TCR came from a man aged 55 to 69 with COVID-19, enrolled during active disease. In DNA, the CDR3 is TGTGCCAGCAGCCAAGAGGTAACAGGTCCATATGGCTACACCTTC. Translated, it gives CASSQEVTGPYGYTF.